These 27 T cell receptor beta chains share one sample of origin, sequenced in a study of shared clonotypes between healthy human individuals. Generated by immunoSEQ multiplex PCR, the TCRdb table keeps only in-frame clones and is missing some. The sample shows approximately 2,200,000 clones, more than 85% of them seen only once. CD45RO-negative, CCR7-selected cells formed the naive CD8 fraction, which excluded terminally differentiated effector memory CD45RA+ cells. Sample: naive CD8+ T cells from PBMCs. The receptors derive from a man aged 18 to 29 in good health. Some clones in this sample may be carry-over from other donors' samples.

The J gene is TRBJ2-3, the V gene TRBV13, with 8 bases identical to TRBD2. This CDR3 has 15 amino acids. V was clipped by 1 base and J by 3 bases; unmatched bases: 3. CDR1 PRHDT and CDR2 FYEKMQ come from the germline V gene (reference sequence). The CDR3 region is CASSLEAGGTDTQYF. The CDR3 DNA is TGTGCCAGCAGCTTAGAGGCGGGAGGTACAGATACGCAGTATTTT.

The V and J genes are TRBV5-1 and TRBJ2-7; D may be TRBD1 or TRBD2 (5 bases each). Germline V CDR1 and CDR2: SGHRS, YFSETQ. The CDR3 totals 16 residues. V was cut by 0 bases and J by 1 base, with 14 bases left in between. The CDR3 reads CASSLALGERSYEQYF. The CDR3 DNA sequence: TGCGCCAGCAGCTTGGCATTGGGGGAAAGGTCCTACGAGCAGTACTTC.

The rearrangement uses TRBV7-6 and TRBJ2-1; unclear D gene. Trimming pared 1 base from V and 10 bases from J, leaving 20 bases between. Germline V gives CDR1 SGHVS, CDR2 FNYEAQ. The CDR3 totals 16 residues. The CDR3 reads CASSLGSPKGQVEQFF. The CDR3 nucleotides are TGTGCCAGCAGCTTAGGAAGCCCCAAAGGTCAAGTCGAGCAGTTCTTC.

This chain connects TRBV2 to TRBJ2-1; D perhaps matches TRBD1 (6 bases). Germline V gives CDR1 SNHLY, CDR2 FYNNEI. This CDR3 contains 11 residues. The ends were cut back, 8 bases at V and 9 bases at J, with 11 bases in the middle. CDR3 sequence (DNA): TGTGCCAGCGGGGGCGGAGGTGAGCAGTTCTTC. Amino acid sequence: CASGGGGEQFF.

This clone was picked up one time. V gene TRBV29-1 combines with J gene TRBJ2-7, with 7 positions matching TRBD1. The ends lost 6 bases at V and 13 bases at J; junction bases unmatched: 15. The CDR3 loop spans 12 amino acids. CDR1 SQVTM and CDR2 ANQGSEA come from the germline V gene. CDR3 DNA sequence: TGCAGCGTGGCCGGGACAGCCTCGCTTCGTTACTTC. It encodes CSVAGTASLRYF.

This clone was picked up a small number of times. The V gene is TRBV27, the J gene TRBJ2-7, with D unresolved. The V end was cut by 7 bases, the J end by 2 bases, with 15 bases between. This CDR3 is 14 amino acids long. The germline CDR1 and CDR2 sequences are MNHEY and SMNVEV (reference sequence). Here the CDR3 reads CASKSWGGTYEQYF. In nucleotides, the CDR3 is TGTGCCAGCAAATCTTGGGGTGGCACCTACGAGCAGTACTTC.

This chain links TRBV15 with TRBJ1-5, with 7 bases matching TRBD1. Germline loops: CDR1 LNHNV, CDR2 YYDKDF (reference sequence). The junction had 3 bases not matched to a gene; V was cut back by 3 bases and J by 1 base. The CDR3 length is 15 residues. CDR3 loop: CATSRGTVSNQPQHF. The CDR3 DNA follows: TGTGCCACCAGCAGGGGGACAGTAAGCAATCAGCCCCAGCATTTT.

This chain connects TRBV29-1 to TRBJ2-1, with 11 bases matching TRBD2. The CDR3 covers 14 residues. Germline CDR1 SQVTM, CDR2 ANQGSEA. J gave up 5 bases and V 6 bases, and 6 bases lay outside the gene matches. The CDR3 coding sequence is TGCAGCGTAGCTAGCGGGAGGACAAACAATGAGCAGTTCTTC. It specifies CSVASGRTNNEQFF.

This rearrangement joins TRBV18 to TRBJ2-3, with D unresolved. The CDR3 totals 16 residues. Germline V CDR1 and CDR2: KGHSH, LQKENI. V lost 2 bases and J lost 2, with 14 bases in between. CDR3: CASSPTPRGDTDTQYF. In DNA, the CDR3 is TGTGCCAGCTCACCAACACCGAGAGGAGACACAGATACGCAGTATTTT.

The chain employs TRBV27 and TRBJ2-7, with D maybe TRBD2 (6 bases). This CDR3 comprises 16 residues. Trimming took off 4 bases at V and 2 bases at J, with 18 bases between the two ends. CDR1 is MNHEY, CDR2 SMNVEV, per germline (reference sequence). The CDR3 region has the DNA TGTGCCAGCAGTTCTTCCCCGACGGGGGTGGCCTACGAGCAGTACTTC. Its protein product is CASSSSPTGVAYEQYF.

The rearrangement uses TRBV4-1 and TRBJ2-7; 7 nucleotides line up with TRBD1. Germline V gene data show CDR1 as MGHRA and CDR2 as YSYEKL. V shed 4 bases and J 4 bases; nucleotides not matched to a gene: 10. The CDR3 length is 15 residues. The CDR3 bases are TGCGCCAGCAGCCTGATTTTTGACAGGGTTTACGAGCAGTACTTC. This encodes CASSLIFDRVYEQYF.

The V and J genes are TRBV2 and TRBJ2-2; a weak D match, TRBD1 (6 bases). Germline values: CDR1 SNHLY, CDR2 FYNNEI. The V gene lost 6 bases and the J gene lost 1 base, with 15 bases spanning the gap. The CDR3 is 16 residues long. The CDR3 DNA sequence: TGTGCCAGCAGCCTGGACAGCGGAGGGAACACCGGGGAGCTGTTTTTT. Amino acids: CASSLDSGGNTGELFF.

The V gene is TRBV14, the J gene TRBJ2-3; 10 bases match TRBD1. The CDR3 length is 16 residues. Per germline, CDR1 SGHDN and CDR2 FVKESK. V was clipped by 2 bases and J by 5 bases; unmatched bases: 7. CDR3 bases: TGTGCCAGCAGCCAACGGACAGGGGGTTTTCAAGATACGCAGTATTTT. Translating it yields CASSQRTGGFQDTQYF.

The gene calls are TRBV28 and TRBJ1-2; 12 nucleotides align to TRBD1. V lost 0 bases to trimming and J lost 2 bases; unmatched junction nucleotides: 1. Germline CDR1 MDHEN, CDR2 SYDVKM. CDR3 length: 16 amino acids. CDR3 sequence (DNA): TGTGCCAGCAGTTTATGGGGACAGGGGGCAAACTATGGCTACACCTTC. Its protein is CASSLWGQGANYGYTF.

In the case of this clone: The junction differs from germline at one of its ends, possibly a read error. The V and J genes are TRBV4-1 and TRBJ2-5; 9 positions match TRBD2. Germline values: CDR1 MGHRA, CDR2 YSYEKL. This CDR3 is 13 amino acids long. For the CDR3, the DNA is TGCGCCAGCAGCCAAGATAGCGGGAGCAGGAGGGACTTC. This encodes CASSQDSGSRRDF.

The chain joins TRBV29-1 to TRBJ1-3; D is unclear. The CDR3 sequence is 14 residues long. Germline V lookup: CDR1 SQVTM, CDR2 ANQGSEA. The V end was cut by 7 bases, the J end by 0 bases, with 13 bases between. In nucleotides, the CDR3 is TGCAGCGATCTCCCCGGACTCTCTGGAAACACCATATATTTT. It codes for CSDLPGLSGNTIYF.

The rearrangement uses TRBV7-6 and TRBJ2-7; 8 bases are a match to TRBD2. Trimming removed 1 base from V and 2 bases from J; junction bases left unmatched: 4. The CDR3 is 15 residues long. Germline V gene sequence: CDR1 SGHVS, CDR2 FNYEAQ. CDR3 nucleotides: TGTGCCAGCAGCTTAGGAGCGGGAGCGACCTACGAGCAGTACTTC. This translates into CASSLGAGATYEQYF.

The V and J genes are TRBV4-1 and TRBJ2-7, with 9 bases that match TRBD1. This CDR3 is 15 amino acids long. Germline V gene data show CDR1 as MGHRA and CDR2 as YSYEKL. J gave up 6 bases and V 1 base, and 7 bases lay outside the gene matches. The CDR3 DNA sequence: TGCGCCAGCAGCCAAGGGAGGGACAGGGTCTCCGAGCAGTACTTC. Translated: CASSQGRDRVSEQYF.

The chain has TRBV6-1 and TRBJ2-7, with a weak D call TRBD1 (6 bases). Looked up from germline, CDR1 is MNHNS and CDR2 is SASEGT. The CDR3 length is 12 residues. Trimming pared 9 bases from V and 5 bases from J, leaving 14 bases between. CDR3 in DNA: TGTGCCAGTCTTACAGGGTCCCACGAGCAGTACTTC. Encoded protein: CASLTGSHEQYF.

The V call is TRBV5-1, the J call TRBJ2-7; the D is unclear. The germline gives CDR1 SGHRS, CDR2 YFSETQ. The CDR3 has 17 residues. Trimming cost V 1 base and J 2 bases, with 19 bases left between them. The CDR3 here is CASSLPTVGRQPYEQYF. The DNA of the CDR3 is TGCGCCAGCAGCTTGCCCACAGTTGGCAGACAACCCTACGAGCAGTACTTC.

As regards this clone: Additional DNA sequences in this sample encode the identical CDR3. The J gene is TRBJ2-7, the V gene TRBV27; 8 bases match TRBD2. This CDR3 is built from 14 residues. Germline assignment: CDR1 MNHEY and CDR2 SMNVEV (reference sequence). J gave up 3 bases and V 4 bases, and 5 bases lay outside the gene matches. The CDR3 DNA sequence: TGTGCCAGCAGTTACCGGCTAGCGGGCTACGAGCAGTACTTC. This codes for CASSYRLAGYEQYF.

This clone was seen only a few times. The gene calls are TRBV5-6 and TRBJ1-1, with D unclear. V gave up 7 bases and J gave up 1 base, with 8 bases separating them. This CDR3 has 12 amino acids. From germline, CDR1 is SGHDT and CDR2 YYEEEE. CDR3 sequence reads: CASLRENTEAFF. The CDR3 region has the DNA TGTGCCAGCCTCCGGGAGAACACTGAAGCTTTCTTT.

The chain couples TRBV4-1 to TRBJ2-3; D is undetermined. Germline V gene data show CDR1 as MGHRA and CDR2 as YSYEKL. V shed 1 base and J shed 2 bases, with 13 bases lying between them. The CDR3 is 16 residues long. The CDR3 region is CASSQGDLKLTDTQYF. In nucleotides, the CDR3 is TGCGCCAGCAGCCAAGGTGATCTAAAACTCACAGATACGCAGTATTTT.

The rearrangement links TRBV29-1 to TRBJ1-1, with 7 bases lining up with TRBD1. J lost 5 bases, V lost 5 bases, and 8 bases had no gene match. The CDR3 spans 13 residues. The V gene's germline CDR1 is SQVTM and CDR2 ANQGSEA. In nucleotides, the CDR3 is TGCAGCGTTACAACAGGGGAGGCGACTGAAGCTTTCTTT. Translated, it gives CSVTTGEATEAFF.

CDR3 in amino acids: CASGWTGQTGELFF. The CDR3 nucleotides read TGTGCCAGCGGGTGGACAGGGCAAACCGGGGAGCTGTTTTTT. The V gene is TRBV25-1, the J gene TRBJ2-2, with 8 bases matching TRBD1. From germline, CDR1 is MGHDK and CDR2 SYGVNS. The CDR3 loop spans 14 amino acids. V lost 8 bases and J lost 5; bases outside the gene matches: 7.

This sequence joins TRBV7-8 and TRBJ1-1, with D perhaps matching TRBD1 (5 bases). This CDR3 has 15 residues. With 3 bases removed from V and 0 bases from J, the gap between germline ends came to 11 bases. Per the germline V gene, CDR1 is SGHVS and CDR2 is FQNEAQ. This CDR3 is CASSFVQGMNTEAFF. The CDR3 nucleotides are TGTGCCAGCAGCTTCGTTCAGGGCATGAACACTGAAGCTTTCTTT.

The V call is TRBV4-3, the J call TRBJ2-5; D gene unclear. CDR1 is LGHNA and CDR2 is YSLEER in the germline V gene. This CDR3 comprises 15 residues. Trimming removed 1 base from V and 2 bases from J, with 11 bases in between. The CDR3 sequence: CASSQGLGIQETQYF. In nucleotides, the CDR3 is TGCGCCAGCAGCCAAGGCCTAGGAATACAAGAGACCCAGTACTTC.